What follows is one T cell receptor beta chain and its context. What it recognizes is unknown. The V gene end was trimmed by 5 bases and the J gene end by 8 bases; junction bases not matched to a gene: 18. CDR3 length: 19 amino acids. CDR1 is LGHNT and CDR2 is FRNRAP in the germline V gene. The record originates from a study of glioma-infiltrating T cells. Study-wide results and caveats: Gliomas, especially low-grade, showed above-expected tissue-blood divergence; non-neoplastic patients showed below. Only very few CDR3 sequences appeared in both tissue and blood.

The iRepertoire nested amplicon-rescue multiplex PCR amplified TCR alpha and beta CDR3s from RNA. One-step reverse transcription and amplification started from roughly 100-400 ng of tissue mRNA or PBMC total RNA. One entry per CDR3 protein results from TCRdb running MiXCR on the multiplex PCR reads. The sample holds roughly 42,000 distinct CDR3 sequences, 20% to 25% seen once. The sequence was obtained from a human donor with low-grade glioma or glioblastoma, undergoing nonglioma brain surgery, or in good health (not recorded which). The sample was glioma tissue, nonneoplastic brain tissue, or PBMCs (not recorded which). V is TRBV12-5 and J is TRBJ2-1, with 13 bases identical to TRBD2. The CDR3 DNA follows: TGTGCTAGTGGTACTCCGGGACTAGCGGGGTTTGCCCTCGGGCATGAGCAGTTCTTC. Translation: CASGTPGLAGFALGHEQFF.